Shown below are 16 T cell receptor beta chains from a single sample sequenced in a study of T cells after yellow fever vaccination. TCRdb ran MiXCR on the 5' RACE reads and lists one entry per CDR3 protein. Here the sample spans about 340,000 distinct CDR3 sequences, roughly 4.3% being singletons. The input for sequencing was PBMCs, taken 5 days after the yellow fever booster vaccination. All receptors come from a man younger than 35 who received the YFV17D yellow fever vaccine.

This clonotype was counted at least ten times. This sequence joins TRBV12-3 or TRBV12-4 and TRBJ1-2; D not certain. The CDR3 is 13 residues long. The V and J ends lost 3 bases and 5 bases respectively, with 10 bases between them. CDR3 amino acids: CASSFRWGYGYTF. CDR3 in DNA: TGTGCCAGCAGTTTCCGGTGGGGATATGGCTACACCTTC.

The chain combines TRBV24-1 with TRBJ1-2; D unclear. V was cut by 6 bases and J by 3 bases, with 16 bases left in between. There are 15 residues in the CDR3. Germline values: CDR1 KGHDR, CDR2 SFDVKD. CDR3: CATSPGNGVDYGYTF. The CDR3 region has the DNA TGTGCCACCAGTCCGGGGAACGGCGTGGACTATGGCTACACCTTC.

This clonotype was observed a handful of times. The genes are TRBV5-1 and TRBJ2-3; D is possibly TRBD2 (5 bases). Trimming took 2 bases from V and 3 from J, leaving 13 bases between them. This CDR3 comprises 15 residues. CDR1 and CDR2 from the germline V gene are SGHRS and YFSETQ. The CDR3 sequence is CASSLGDYRTDTQYF. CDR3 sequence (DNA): TGCGCCAGCAGCTTAGGAGACTACCGAACAGATACGCAGTATTTT.

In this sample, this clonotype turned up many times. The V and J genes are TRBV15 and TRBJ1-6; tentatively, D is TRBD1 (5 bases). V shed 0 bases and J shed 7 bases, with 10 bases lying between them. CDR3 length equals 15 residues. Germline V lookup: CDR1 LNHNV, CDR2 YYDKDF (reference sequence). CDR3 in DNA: TGTGCCACCAGCAGAGAGGGGGAGGGGAATTCACCCCTCCACTTT. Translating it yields CATSREGEGNSPLHF.

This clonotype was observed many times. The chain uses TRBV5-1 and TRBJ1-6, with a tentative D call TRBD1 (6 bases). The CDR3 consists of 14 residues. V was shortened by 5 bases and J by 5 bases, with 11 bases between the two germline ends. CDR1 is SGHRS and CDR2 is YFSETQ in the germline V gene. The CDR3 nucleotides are TGCGCCAGCAGTCGGGACACGAATAATTCACCCCTCCACTTT. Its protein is CASSRDTNNSPLHF.

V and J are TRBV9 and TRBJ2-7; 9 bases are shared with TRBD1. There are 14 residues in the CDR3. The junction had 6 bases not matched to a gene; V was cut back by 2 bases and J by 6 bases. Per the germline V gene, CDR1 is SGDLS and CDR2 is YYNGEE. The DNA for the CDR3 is TGTGCCAGCAGCGTTGCCGGGACAGGGCTCGAGCAGTACTTC. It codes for CASSVAGTGLEQYF.

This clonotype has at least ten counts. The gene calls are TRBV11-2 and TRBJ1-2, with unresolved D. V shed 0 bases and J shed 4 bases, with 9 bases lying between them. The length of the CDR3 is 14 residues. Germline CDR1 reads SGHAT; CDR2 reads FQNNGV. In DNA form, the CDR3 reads TGTGCCAGCAGCTTAGATAACACCGGCTATGGCTACACCTTC. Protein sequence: CASSLDNTGYGYTF. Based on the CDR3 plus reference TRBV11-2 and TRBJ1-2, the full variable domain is EAGVAQSPRYKIIEKRQSVAFWCNPISGHATLYWYQQILGQGPKLLIQFQNNGVVDDSQLPKDRFSAERLKGVDSTLKIQPAKLEDSAVYLCASSLDNTGYGYTFGSGTRLTVV.

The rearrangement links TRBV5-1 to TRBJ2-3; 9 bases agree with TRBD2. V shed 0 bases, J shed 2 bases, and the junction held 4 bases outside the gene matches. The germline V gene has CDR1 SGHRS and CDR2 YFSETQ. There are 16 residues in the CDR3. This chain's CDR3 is CASSLGASGTTDTQYF. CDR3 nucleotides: TGCGCCAGCAGCTTGGGTGCTAGCGGGACCACAGATACGCAGTATTTT.

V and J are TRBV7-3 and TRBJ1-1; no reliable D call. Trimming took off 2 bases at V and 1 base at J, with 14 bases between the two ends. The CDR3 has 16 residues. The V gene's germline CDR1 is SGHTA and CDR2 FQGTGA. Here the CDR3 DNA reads TGTGCCAGCAGCTTATACGGGAAAACTAGGAACACTGAAGCTTTCTTT. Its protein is CASSLYGKTRNTEAFF.

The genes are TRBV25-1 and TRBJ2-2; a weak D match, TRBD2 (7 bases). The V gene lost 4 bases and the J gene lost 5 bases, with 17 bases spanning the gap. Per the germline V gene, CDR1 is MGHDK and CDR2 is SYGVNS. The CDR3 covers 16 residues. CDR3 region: CASSVKGGAGTGELFF. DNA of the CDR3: TGTGCCAGCAGTGTAAAGGGGGGGGCTGGAACCGGGGAGCTGTTTTTT.

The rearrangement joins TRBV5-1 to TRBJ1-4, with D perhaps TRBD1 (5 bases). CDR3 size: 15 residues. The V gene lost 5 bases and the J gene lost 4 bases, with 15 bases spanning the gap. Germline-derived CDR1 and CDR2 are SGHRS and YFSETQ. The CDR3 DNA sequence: TGCGCCAGCAGAGATTCCGGGACGGTTAATGAAAAACTGTTTTTT. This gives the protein CASRDSGTVNEKLFF. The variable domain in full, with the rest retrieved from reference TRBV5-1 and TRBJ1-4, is KAGVTQTPRYLIKTRGQQVTLSCSPISGHRSVSWYQQTPGQGLQFLFEYFSETQRNKGNFPGRFSGRQFSNSRSEMNVSTLELGDSALYLCASRDSGTVNEKLFFGSGTQLSVL.

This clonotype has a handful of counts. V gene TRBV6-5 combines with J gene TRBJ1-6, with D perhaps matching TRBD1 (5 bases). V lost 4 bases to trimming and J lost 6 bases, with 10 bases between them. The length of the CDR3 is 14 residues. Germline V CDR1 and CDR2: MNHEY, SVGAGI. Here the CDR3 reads CASSWGLPNSPLHF. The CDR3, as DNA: TGTGCCAGCAGTTGGGGCTTACCTAATTCACCCCTCCACTTT.

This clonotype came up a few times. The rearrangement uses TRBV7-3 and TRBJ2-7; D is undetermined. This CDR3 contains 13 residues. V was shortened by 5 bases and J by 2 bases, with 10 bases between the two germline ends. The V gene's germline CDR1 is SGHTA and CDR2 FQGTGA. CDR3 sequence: CASSPGPAYEQYF. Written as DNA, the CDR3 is TGTGCCAGCAGCCCCGGGCCGGCCTACGAGCAGTACTTC.

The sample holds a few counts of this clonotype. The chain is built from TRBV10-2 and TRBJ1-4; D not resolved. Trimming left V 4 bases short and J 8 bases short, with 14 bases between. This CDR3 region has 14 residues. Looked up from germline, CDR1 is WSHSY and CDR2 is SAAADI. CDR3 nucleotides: TGCGCCAGCAGTGCGGGGAAGCCGACGGAAAAACTGTTTTTT. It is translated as CASSAGKPTEKLFF.

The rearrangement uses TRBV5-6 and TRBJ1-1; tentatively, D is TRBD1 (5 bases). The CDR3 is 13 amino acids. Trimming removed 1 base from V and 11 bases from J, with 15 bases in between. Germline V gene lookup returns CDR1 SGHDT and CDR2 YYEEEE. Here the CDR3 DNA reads TGTGCCAGCAGCTTGCAGGGCCTACTGCCCGCTTTCTTT. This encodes CASSLQGLLPAFF.

CDR3 sequence reads: CASSVMGGAGDGAFF. The CDR3 DNA reads as TGTGCCAGCAGTGTCATGGGGGGCGCGGGTGACGGCGCTTTCTTT. The chain is built from TRBV6-1 and TRBJ1-1; D might be TRBD1 (6 bases). The germline V gene has CDR1 MNHNS and CDR2 SASEGT. Deletions cut 4 bases from V and 11 bases from J, with 23 bases between. The CDR3 is 15 residues long.